The 32 T cell receptor beta chains below all came from one sample that was sequenced in a study of OX40 agonist ivuxolimab in advanced cancers. Assay used: immunoSEQ multiplex PCR; TCRdb lists only in-frame clones, some missing. The table includes about 48,000 clones, about 88% detected once. This sample comprised CD4+ or CD8+ T cells sorted from blood, obtained in a trial of the OX40 agonist ivuxolimab. These receptor sequences come from an adult with an advanced solid tumor such as melanoma, head and neck, liver or kidney cancer.

This chain joins TRBV5-1 and TRBJ2-2; 8 nucleotides agree with TRBD2. Germline V gene lookup returns CDR1 SGHRS and CDR2 YFSETQ. The V and J ends lost 0 bases and 6 bases, in that order; junction bases with no gene match: 10. The CDR3 covers 17 residues. The CDR3 sequence is CASSLGLYSGKPGELFF. The CDR3 bases are TGCGCCAGCAGCTTGGGCCTCTATAGCGGGAAACCCGGGGAGCTGTTTTTT.

The rearrangement links TRBV30 to TRBJ2-2, with unresolved D. CDR3 length: 15 amino acids. V was clipped by 8 bases and J by 1 base, with 17 bases between them. Germline assignment: CDR1 GTSNPN and CDR2 SVGIG (reference sequence). The CDR3 coding sequence is TGTGCCCTCACGTTACGGGCGGAGAACACCGGGGAGCTGTTTTTT. Translation: CALTLRAENTGELFF.

The chain couples TRBV19 to TRBJ2-2; perhaps TRBD2 as D (7 bases). The CDR3 sequence is 16 residues long. Trimming shortened V by 6 bases and J by 4 bases, and 18 bases separated the two germline ends. Germline V gives CDR1 LNHDA, CDR2 SQIVND (reference sequence). The CDR3, as DNA: TGTGCCAGTAGCCGAAGGGGGGGGATAGGCACCGGGGAGCTGTTTTTT. This sequence encodes CASSRRGGIGTGELFF.

The V gene is TRBV5-4, the J gene TRBJ1-4; D remains unclear. Germline CDR1 is SGHNT and CDR2 is YYREEE (reference sequence). V was pared by 2 bases and J by 8 bases, with 10 bases between. The CDR3 has 13 amino acids. The CDR3 region is CASSFRGGEKLFF. CDR3 DNA sequence: TGTGCCAGCAGCTTTCGGGGTGGGGAAAAACTGTTTTTT.

In this sample, this clone turned up a few times. The chain combines TRBV5-4 with TRBJ2-5; 7 positions agree with TRBD2. The CDR3 is 14 amino acids. Germline V lookup: CDR1 SGHNT, CDR2 YYREEE (reference sequence). V lost 2 bases, J lost 4 bases, and 5 bases stayed unmatched. CDR3 nucleotide sequence: TGTGCCAGCAGCTTACAGCCGGGGGGAGAGACCCAGTACTTC. As protein: CASSLQPGGETQYF.

This chain joins TRBV28 and TRBJ2-2; 7 bases line up with TRBD2. CDR3 length: 15 residues. Germline values: CDR1 MDHEN, CDR2 SYDVKM. Trimming removed 6 bases from V and 4 bases from J; junction bases left unmatched: 8. The CDR3 DNA reads TGTGCCAGCAGCAATAGCGGGCCCTCCACCGGGGAGCTGTTTTTT. It is translated as CASSNSGPSTGELFF.

CDR3 sequence: CASSFGRTGGSPLHF. The CDR3 DNA reads as TGTGCCAGCAGTTTCGGCCGGACAGGGGGGTCACCCCTCCACTTT. The V call is TRBV6-5, the J call TRBJ1-6, with 10 bases aligning to TRBD1. Trimming removed 4 bases from V and 10 bases from J; junction bases left unmatched: 7. Per the germline V gene, CDR1 is MNHEY and CDR2 is SVGAGI. This CDR3 has 15 amino acids.

This chain uses TRBV18 with TRBJ1-5; 8 bases are a match to TRBD1. Germline loops: CDR1 KGHSH, CDR2 LQKENI. This CDR3 has 15 amino acids. The junction had 11 bases not matched to a gene; V was cut back by 5 bases and J by 8 bases. DNA for the CDR3: TGTGCCAGCTCAAGCGAACAGGGGGACTGGGAGCCCCAGCATTTT. As protein: CASSSEQGDWEPQHF.

The rearrangement uses TRBV19 and TRBJ2-6, with 8 bases fitting TRBD1. V lost 5 bases to trimming and J lost 2 bases; unmatched junction nucleotides: 5. This CDR3 is built from 16 residues. CDR1 is LNHDA and CDR2 is SQIVND in the germline V gene (reference sequence). The CDR3 DNA sequence: TGTGCCAGTAGTCCGACAGGGGACCCTGGGGCCAACGTCCTGACTTTC. As protein: CASSPTGDPGANVLTF.

V gene TRBV6-6 combines with J gene TRBJ2-7, with 9 bases fitting TRBD2. CDR1 MNHNY and CDR2 SVGAGI come from the germline V gene (reference sequence). The CDR3 loop spans 15 amino acids. J was trimmed by 4 bases and V by 4 bases; bases with no gene match: 8. The CDR3 loop reads CASSFLAGAGYEQYF. DNA for the CDR3: TGTGCCAGCAGTTTTTTAGCGGGAGCAGGGTACGAGCAGTACTTC.

CDR3 protein: CASNKETAQETQYF. CDR3 nucleotides: TGCGCCAGCAACAAGGAGACAGCCCAAGAGACCCAGTACTTC. This chain links TRBV5-1 with TRBJ2-5, with D possibly being TRBD1 (5 bases). Looked up from germline, CDR1 is SGHRS and CDR2 is YFSETQ. There are 14 residues in the CDR3. V lost 6 bases and J lost 1, with 13 bases in between.

This chain connects TRBV5-5 to TRBJ1-2; the match to TRBD1 covers 7 bases. CDR3 length equals 13 residues. Trimming at V came to 5 bases and at J to 8 bases, leaving 9 bases not matched to a gene. The V gene's germline CDR1 is SGHKS and CDR2 YYEKEE (reference sequence). This chain's CDR3 is CASSGTVAAGYTF. CDR3 sequence (DNA): TGTGCCAGCAGTGGGACAGTGGCTGCCGGCTACACCTTC.

This chain uses TRBV7-3 with TRBJ2-6; D not certain. Germline lookup yields CDR1 SGHTA and CDR2 FQGTGA. V was shortened by 4 bases and J by 3 bases, with 10 bases between the two germline ends. The CDR3 runs 15 residues. The chain's CDR3 is CASSSPSDGANVLTF. The CDR3 DNA sequence: TGTGCCAGCAGCTCCCCCTCGGATGGGGCCAACGTCCTGACTTTC.

J is TRBJ1-2 and V is TRBV21-1. TRBV21-1 is given as a pseudogene. This CDR3 has 16 residues. CDR3 loop: CASSKAQGRDNYGYTF. The CDR3 DNA is TGTGCCAGCAGCAAAGCCCAAGGTAGGGATAACTATGGCTACACCTTC.

The chain has TRBV9 and TRBJ2-7; TRBD1 is a possible D gene (5 bases). Germline V gene data show CDR1 as SGDLS and CDR2 as YYNGEE. The CDR3 loop spans 18 amino acids. Trimming left V 0 bases short and J 3 bases short, with 22 bases between. The CDR3 loop is CASSVAIKDTPLGYEQYF. The DNA for the CDR3 is TGTGCCAGCAGCGTAGCGATAAAGGACACGCCTTTAGGCTACGAGCAGTACTTC.

The genes are TRBV13 and TRBJ2-7, with D possibly TRBD1 on 5 matching bases. Germline-derived CDR1 and CDR2 are PRHDT and FYEKMQ (reference sequence). The CDR3 extends over 14 amino acids. V gave up 6 bases and J gave up 3 bases, with 15 bases separating them. CDR3 loop: CASSREVGRYEQYF. For the CDR3, the DNA is TGTGCCAGCAGTAGAGAGGTGGGGCGCTACGAGCAGTACTTC.

The chain carries TRBV5-1 and TRBJ2-5; D is uncertain. The germline V gene has CDR1 SGHRS and CDR2 YFSETQ. V lost 2 bases and J lost 1, with 3 bases in between. CDR3 length equals 12 residues. Here the CDR3 reads CASSFGQETQYF. The CDR3 DNA is TGCGCCAGCAGCTTTGGCCAAGAGACCCAGTACTTC.

The chain has TRBV19 and TRBJ1-2; 7 positions match TRBD1. Germline V CDR1 and CDR2: LNHDA, SQIVND (reference sequence). J was trimmed by 6 bases and V by 5 bases; bases with no gene match: 6. The length of the CDR3 is 13 residues. The CDR3 DNA sequence: TGTGCCAGTAGTCCAGACAGGGCGCATGGCTACACCTTC. Its protein is CASSPDRAHGYTF.

The chain carries TRBV5-1 and TRBJ1-1; 9 nucleotides agree with TRBD1. After removal of 4 bases from V and 5 bases from J, the junction contained 9 bases not matched to a gene. Germline V lookup: CDR1 SGHRS, CDR2 YFSETQ. The CDR3 runs 15 residues. This CDR3 is CASSIRQGGGTEAFF. The CDR3 DNA is TGCGCCAGCAGCATTCGACAGGGGGGAGGGACTGAAGCTTTCTTT. The full variable domain, its missing parts supplied by reference TRBV5-1 and TRBJ1-1, is KAGVTQTPRYLIKTRGQQVTLSCSPISGHRSVSWYQQTPGQGLQFLFEYFSETQRNKGNFPGRFSGRQFSNSRSEMNVSTLELGDSALYLCASSIRQGGGTEAFFGQGTRLTVV.

The rearrangement joins TRBV6-5 to TRBJ1-6; 9 bases line up with TRBD1. Germline lookup yields CDR1 MNHEY and CDR2 SVGAGI. The length of the CDR3 is 15 residues. V lost 5 bases, J lost 7 bases, and 6 bases stayed unmatched. The CDR3 loop reads CASSRAGTGNSPLHF. CDR3 in DNA: TGTGCCAGCAGTCGGGCCGGGACAGGGAATTCACCCCTCCACTTT.

V usage is TRBV4-2 and J usage is TRBJ2-7; the D gene is possibly TRBD1 (5 bases). With 0 bases removed from V and 4 bases from J, the gap between germline ends came to 13 bases. Germline V lookup: CDR1 LGHNA, CDR2 YNFKEQ. This CDR3 is built from 15 residues. The CDR3: CASSQDQQGGYEQYF. The CDR3 DNA is TGTGCCAGCAGCCAAGATCAGCAGGGTGGGTACGAGCAGTACTTC.

The V gene is TRBV28, the J gene TRBJ2-3, with D uncertain. The CDR3 covers 12 residues. Looked up from germline, CDR1 is MDHEN and CDR2 is SYDVKM. Deletions cut 4 bases from V and 6 bases from J, with 8 bases between. For the CDR3, the DNA is TGTGCCAGCAGTTCCTCGGAGGATACGCAGTATTTT. It specifies CASSSSEDTQYF.

CDR3 in amino acids: CASSSGSSYNEQFF. CDR3 sequence (DNA): TGTGCCAGCTCTAGCGGGAGCTCCTACAATGAGCAGTTCTTC. The gene calls are TRBV7-3 and TRBJ2-1; 10 positions agree with TRBD2. Germline V gives CDR1 SGHTA, CDR2 FQGTGA. This CDR3 has 14 amino acids. The V and J ends lost 8 bases and 0 bases, in that order; junction bases with no gene match: 1.

The J gene is TRBJ2-4, the V gene TRBV11-2; unclear D gene. V was clipped by 1 base and J by 6 bases, with 13 bases between them. Looked up from germline, CDR1 is SGHAT and CDR2 is FQNNGV. The CDR3 is 15 residues long. DNA for the CDR3: TGTGCCAGCAGCTTAGGAACCGGGCCCCTAAACATTCAGTACTTC. Its translation: CASSLGTGPLNIQYF.

The V gene is TRBV5-8, the J gene TRBJ2-1; TRBD2 agrees at 10 bases. The germline gives CDR1 SGHTS, CDR2 YDEGEE. J was trimmed by 0 bases and V by 2 bases; bases with no gene match: 5. The CDR3 sequence is 17 residues long. This chain's CDR3 is CASSFSSGSTSYNEQFF. CDR3 in DNA: TGTGCCAGCAGCTTTTCTAGCGGGAGTACCTCCTACAATGAGCAGTTCTTC.

J is TRBJ1-5 and V is TRBV27, with 7 bases fitting TRBD1. The CDR3 totals 14 residues. Losses at the gene ends were 5 bases for V and 3 bases for J; bases not matched to a gene: 4. Per the germline V gene, CDR1 is MNHEY and CDR2 is SMNVEV (reference sequence). CDR3 nucleotides: TGTGCCAGCAGTCCACAGGGGTTCAATCAGCCCCAGCATTTT. Translated, it gives CASSPQGFNQPQHF.

J is TRBJ2-3 and V is TRBV15; the match to TRBD1 covers 9 bases. The V and J ends lost 5 bases and 15 bases, in that order; junction bases with no gene match: 12. The length of the CDR3 is 13 residues. The V gene's germline CDR1 is LNHNV and CDR2 YYDKDF (reference sequence). CDR3 region: CATSERWDRESYF. The CDR3 coding sequence is TGTGCCACCAGCGAGAGATGGGACAGGGAGAGTTATTTT.

V is TRBV6-1 and J is TRBJ2-6; D is undetermined. The CDR3 totals 15 residues. V was clipped by 6 bases and J by 0 bases, with 9 bases between them. Germline V gene lookup returns CDR1 MNHNS and CDR2 SASEGT. The CDR3 here is CASSAGHSGANVLTF. CDR3 nucleotides: TGTGCCAGCAGCGCTGGGCACTCTGGGGCCAACGTCCTGACTTTC.

The chain has TRBV5-4 and TRBJ1-4; D unclear. This CDR3 contains 12 residues. V dropped 0 bases and J dropped 8 bases, with 5 bases sitting between them. Germline V gives CDR1 SGHNT, CDR2 YYREEE (reference sequence). The CDR3: CASSLEAEKLFF. The DNA for the CDR3 is TGTGCCAGCAGCTTGGAGGCGGAAAAACTGTTTTTT.

This clone is a singleton in its sample. Here the CDR3 reads CATSRGTSGGQQYF. The CDR3 DNA reads TGTGCCACCAGCAGAGGGACTAGCGGAGGCCAGCAGTACTTC. This chain joins TRBV15 and TRBJ2-7; TRBD2 matches 10 bases. V lost 1 base to trimming and J lost 8 bases; unmatched junction nucleotides: 5. This CDR3 has 14 amino acids. Per the germline V gene, CDR1 is LNHNV and CDR2 is YYDKDF (reference sequence).

The J gene is TRBJ1-2, the V gene TRBV9; D is undetermined. Looked up from germline, CDR1 is SGDLS and CDR2 is YYNGEE. The ends were cut back, 0 bases at V and 4 bases at J, with 10 bases in the middle. This CDR3 is built from 14 residues. The DNA for the CDR3 is TGTGCCAGCAGCGTAGCGACGGATAGCTATGGCTACACCTTC. Translated: CASSVATDSYGYTF.

The chain combines TRBV6-5 with TRBJ1-3; D is perhaps TRBD1 (6 bases). CDR1 MNHEY and CDR2 SVGAGI come from the germline V gene. The CDR3 extends over 15 amino acids. V was cut by 5 bases and J by 1 base, with 12 bases left in between. CDR3 region: CASSLQQGSGNTIYF. CDR3 sequence (DNA): TGTGCCAGCAGTCTGCAACAGGGATCTGGAAACACCATATATTTT.